These 30 T cell receptor beta chains came from one sample sequenced in a study of spatial heterogeneity in lung cancer. As for time point: sample taken at primary tumor resection. Tumor, nontumor lung or frozen PBMC supplied whole RNA, sequenced without sorting. Via MiXCR, TCRdb re-called the 5' RACE reads, giving one row per CDR3 protein. Of tens of thousands of distinct CDR3 sequences listed, more than 10% were seen once; the top ten hold approximately 39%. Sequencing used PBMCs, obtained at surgery. The receptor set was obtained from a male donor with early-stage non-small cell lung cancer.

This clonotype showed up many times. The rearrangement joins TRBV4-2 to TRBJ2-7; 10 bases fit TRBD1. There are 16 residues in the CDR3. From germline, CDR1 is LGHNA and CDR2 YNFKEQ. Unmatched junction bases numbered 8, after V lost 3 bases and J lost 3 bases. CDR3 residues: CASSQGLGQGGYEQYF. The DNA of the CDR3 is TGTGCCAGCAGCCAGGGCCTAGGACAGGGGGGCTACGAGCAGTACTTC.

The table lists this clonotype with a few counts. The chain recombines TRBV18 with TRBJ2-3, with 10 nucleotides matching TRBD1. Trimming at V came to 8 bases and at J to 2 bases, leaving 4 bases not matched to a gene. Germline CDR1 reads KGHSH; CDR2 reads LQKENI. This CDR3 region has 14 residues. The CDR3 region is CASRDRGHTDTQYF. CDR3 nucleotides: TGTGCCAGCCGGGACAGGGGACACACAGATACGCAGTATTTT.

This clonotype showed up just a few times. The chain recombines TRBV12-3 or TRBV12-4 with TRBJ1-2; D is perhaps TRBD1 (6 bases). Trimming took off 5 bases at V and 1 base at J, with 11 bases between the two ends. The CDR3 contains 14 residues. The CDR3: CASSPGGGNYGYTF. CDR3 sequence (DNA): TGTGCCAGCAGTCCCGGAGGGGGTAACTATGGCTACACCTTC.

This clonotype was found a few times. The rearrangement uses TRBV5-1 and TRBJ2-1, with unresolved D. V was cut by 2 bases and J by 6 bases, with 12 bases left in between. Per the germline V gene, CDR1 is SGHRS and CDR2 is YFSETQ. CDR3 length equals 14 residues. The chain's CDR3 is CASSFGHTTNEQFF. CDR3 nucleotides: TGCGCCAGCAGCTTCGGTCATACCACCAATGAGCAGTTCTTC.

The genes are TRBV11-2 and TRBJ2-1; D remains ambiguous. Germline V gene data show CDR1 as SGHAT and CDR2 as FQNNGV. This CDR3 has 11 residues. The CDR3 sequence: CAGRGYYEQFF. As DNA, the CDR3 is TGTGCTGGCCGAGGATATTATGAGCAGTTCTTC.

This clonotype occurred a few times. This chain links TRBV12-3 or TRBV12-4 with TRBJ2-3; 7 nucleotides agree with TRBD2. The CDR3 sequence is 14 residues long. The V gene end was trimmed by 6 bases and the J gene end by 2 bases; junction bases not matched to a gene: 5. The CDR3 is CASRRTSDTDTQYF. The CDR3 nucleotides are TGTGCCAGCAGACGTACTAGCGACACAGATACGCAGTATTTT.

The chain carries TRBV5-1 and TRBJ1-2; D gene unclear. V shed 0 bases and J shed 5 bases, with 14 bases lying between them. Germline CDR1 is SGHRS and CDR2 is YFSETQ. This CDR3 region has 15 residues. CDR3 sequence (DNA): TGCGCCAGCAGCTTGGGACAACCCGGCCAGTATGGCTACACCTTC. This encodes CASSLGQPGQYGYTF. The variable domain in full, completed from reference TRBV5-1 and TRBJ1-2, reads KAGVTQTPRYLIKTRGQQVTLSCSPISGHRSVSWYQQTPGQGLQFLFEYFSETQRNKGNFPGRFSGRQFSNSRSEMNVSTLELGDSALYLCASSLGQPGQYGYTFGSGTRLTVV.

This clonotype was detected only a few times. V and J are TRBV12-3 or TRBV12-4 and TRBJ1-6; 7 bases align to TRBD1. The CDR3 spans 15 residues. With 5 bases clipped from V and 7 bases from J, the junction kept 8 bases outside the gene matches. The CDR3 loop reads CASSLEGARNSPLHF. Here the CDR3 DNA reads TGTGCCAGCAGTCTTGAGGGGGCACGGAATTCACCCCTCCACTTT.

The chain combines TRBV7-2 with TRBJ2-5, with 9 nucleotides matching TRBD2. V was clipped by 0 bases and J by 5 bases; unmatched bases: 4. Looked up from germline, CDR1 is SGHTA and CDR2 is FQGNSA. The CDR3 spans 15 residues. DNA for the CDR3: TGTGCCAGCAGCTTAGCGGGACTAGCTCACGAGACCCAGTACTTC. The encoded protein is CASSLAGLAHETQYF.

This clonotype was detected a few times. CDR3 in amino acids: CASTTRLGGRGGYTF. The CDR3 DNA follows: TGTGCCAGCACCACGAGATTGGGGGGAAGAGGAGGCTACACCTTC. This sequence joins TRBV7-2 and TRBJ1-2; D is possibly TRBD1 (5 bases). The CDR3 runs 15 residues. Germline V gene data show CDR1 as SGHTA and CDR2 as FQGNSA. The germline V and J ends were trimmed by 7 bases and 8 bases, with 23 bases remaining between them.

The gene calls are TRBV29-1 and TRBJ2-2, with TRBD1 as a possible D gene (6 bases). The CDR3 loop spans 14 amino acids. Trimming pared 0 bases from V and 4 bases from J, leaving 9 bases between. The germline V gene encodes CDR1 SQVTM and CDR2 ANQGSEA. The CDR3 loop is CSVEDRGSTGELFF. The CDR3 DNA follows: TGCAGCGTTGAAGACAGGGGATCCACCGGGGAGCTGTTTTTT.

This clonotype was seen a few times. The chain employs TRBV6-6 and TRBJ2-3, with 10 positions matching TRBD1. V lost 7 bases, J lost 6 bases, and 7 bases stayed unmatched. CDR1 and CDR2 from the germline V gene are MNHNY and SVGAGI (reference sequence). The CDR3 sequence is 14 residues long. The CDR3 DNA reads TGTGCCAGCACAGGGACAGGGGTATCGGATACGCAGTATTTT. Translation: CASTGTGVSDTQYF.

The table lists this clonotype with many counts. The V gene is TRBV3-1, the J gene TRBJ1-2; D is unclear. The CDR3 covers 14 residues. V was pared by 4 bases and J by 4 bases, with 13 bases between. Germline CDR1 LGHDT, CDR2 YNNKEL (reference sequence). The CDR3 DNA follows: TGTGCCAGCAGCCCTCGTAGGCGCCCCTATGGCTACACCTTC. Translating it yields CASSPRRRPYGYTF.

CDR3 loop: CASSLDGYRQYF. Written as DNA, the CDR3 is TGTGCCAGCAGCTTAGATGGGTATCGGCAGTACTTC. This chain uses TRBV7-2 with TRBJ2-7, with unresolved D. Germline loops: CDR1 SGHTA, CDR2 FQGNSA. CDR3 length: 12 residues. V lost 1 base to trimming and J lost 9 bases, with 10 bases between them.

J is TRBJ2-3 and V is TRBV2; 12 bases agree with TRBD2. Germline V gene lookup returns CDR1 SNHLY and CDR2 FYNNEI. The CDR3 is made up of 15 amino acids. Trimming removed 7 bases from V and 2 bases from J; junction bases left unmatched: 4. The CDR3 DNA sequence: TGTGCCAGCACCAGACTAGCGGGGGACACAGATACGCAGTATTTT. Its protein is CASTRLAGDTDTQYF.

This clonotype was detected a few times. This chain connects TRBV20-1 to TRBJ2-7; 10 nucleotides align to TRBD2. The CDR3 is 16 residues long. Germline trimming cut 1 base from V and 3 bases from J; bases unmatched to any gene: 9. Germline V gene sequence: CDR1 DFQATT, CDR2 SNEGSKA (reference sequence). This chain's CDR3 is CSARGGGTSEIYEQYF. The CDR3 nucleotides read TGCAGTGCTAGAGGAGGGGGGACTAGCGAAATCTACGAGCAGTACTTC.

This clonotype showed up just a few times. This chain joins TRBV6-5 and TRBJ1-2; the D is unclear. Germline V gene sequence: CDR1 MNHEY, CDR2 SVGAGI. The CDR3 has 14 residues. V shed 0 bases and J shed 5 bases, with 10 bases lying between them. CDR3 nucleotide sequence: TGTGCCAGCAGTTACTCGATAACGGGGTATGGCTACACCTTC. Protein product: CASSYSITGYGYTF.

This chain uses TRBV7-3 with TRBJ1-6; D remains ambiguous. The CDR3 runs to 15 residues. The V gene's germline CDR1 is SGHTA and CDR2 FQGTGA. V was shortened by 5 bases and J by 6 bases, with 14 bases between the two germline ends. The CDR3 loop is CASSIQSAPNSPLHF. CDR3 nucleotide sequence: TGTGCCAGCAGCATACAGAGTGCCCCTAATTCACCCCTCCACTTT.

This clonotype was counted at least ten times. The CDR3 loop reads CASSPGATNEKLFF. The CDR3 DNA is TGTGCCAGCTCACCAGGGGCAACTAATGAAAAACTGTTTTTT. This sequence joins TRBV18 and TRBJ1-4; no clear D gene. Germline V gene data show CDR1 as KGHSH and CDR2 as LQKENI. CDR3 length: 14 residues. V lost 2 bases and J 0 bases, leaving 4 bases between the germline ends.

This clonotype was detected only a few times. The J gene is TRBJ2-7, the V gene TRBV6-2 or TRBV6-3; tentative D call: TRBD1 (5 bases). CDR3 length: 14 amino acids. The V gene lost 0 bases and the J gene lost 1 base, with 7 bases spanning the gap. Germline-derived CDR1 and CDR2 are MNHEY and SVGEGT. CDR3 loop: CASSYSHRSYEQYF. In nucleotides, the CDR3 is TGTGCCAGCAGTTACTCACACAGGTCCTACGAGCAGTACTTC.

Many counts were recorded for this clonotype. The J gene is TRBJ2-3, the V gene TRBV20-1; 11 positions agree with TRBD2. V dropped 3 bases and J dropped 7; count of bases not matched to a gene: 9. This CDR3 comprises 15 residues. Germline loops: CDR1 DFQATT, CDR2 SNEGSKA (reference sequence). This chain's CDR3 is CSARDTGTSGYTQYF. The DNA of the CDR3 is TGCAGTGCTAGGGACACCGGGACTAGCGGTTATACGCAGTATTTT.

This chain connects TRBV6-5 to TRBJ1-2; 7 bases fit TRBD1. Trimming at V came to 8 bases and at J to 0 bases, leaving 3 bases not matched to a gene. CDR1 is MNHEY and CDR2 is SVGAGI in the germline V gene. The CDR3 covers 13 residues. DNA for the CDR3: TGTGCCAGCGGGGACAGATCTAACTATGGCTACACCTTC. It is translated as CASGDRSNYGYTF.

The rearrangement joins TRBV7-2 to TRBJ2-7; D might be TRBD2 (6 bases). V dropped 7 bases and J dropped 5 bases, with 18 bases sitting between them. CDR3 size: 14 residues. Germline CDR1 reads SGHTA; CDR2 reads FQGNSA. This CDR3 is CASTPGLGSDEQYF. CDR3 nucleotides: TGTGCCAGCACTCCGGGACTGGGCTCTGACGAGCAGTACTTC.

The table lists this clonotype with a few counts. This chain links TRBV29-1 with TRBJ2-4, with D unclear. Germline V gene data show CDR1 as SQVTM and CDR2 as ANQGSEA. The V end lost 2 bases, the J end lost 7 bases, and 12 bases lay between the germline ends. CDR3 length: 13 amino acids. CDR3 region: CSVETRAGNIQYF. The CDR3 coding sequence is TGCAGCGTTGAAACCCGAGCCGGGAACATTCAGTACTTC. The variable domain in full, with the rest retrieved from reference TRBV29-1 and TRBJ2-4, is SAVISQKPSRDICQRGTSLTIQCQVDSQVTMMFWYRQQPGQSLTLIATANQGSEATYESGFVIDKFPISRPNLTFSTLTVSNMSPEDSSIYLCSVETRAGNIQYFGAGTRLSVL.

CDR3 loop: CASSLNRETQYF. In nucleotides, the CDR3 is TGTGCCAGCAGCTTAAACCGAGAGACCCAGTACTTC. The genes are TRBV7-9 and TRBJ2-5; D is ambiguous. The CDR3 length is 12 residues. V lost 2 bases to trimming and J lost 4 bases, with 5 bases between them. In germline, CDR1 is SEHNR, CDR2 FQNEAQ (reference sequence).

This clonotype has only a few counts. The chain is built from TRBV12-3 or TRBV12-4 and TRBJ1-2; D gene ambiguous. The CDR3 spans 14 residues. V was pared by 2 bases and J by 5 bases, with 12 bases between. This CDR3 is CASSLRQSGYGYTF. The CDR3 DNA reads as TGTGCCAGCAGTTTACGGCAGAGTGGATATGGCTACACCTTC.

The rearrangement links TRBV20-1 to TRBJ2-3, with 10 bases that match TRBD2. From germline, CDR1 is DFQATT and CDR2 SNEGSKA (reference sequence). J gave up 2 bases and V 3 bases, and 5 bases lay outside the gene matches. The CDR3 has 15 residues. The CDR3 DNA reads TGCAGTGCTAGCCCTAGCGGGGGATCCACAGATACGCAGTATTTT. Translating it yields CSASPSGGSTDTQYF.

The chain joins TRBV20-1 to TRBJ2-7, with D possibly matching TRBD1 (5 bases). Trimming left V 3 bases short and J 5 bases short, with 17 bases between. This CDR3 comprises 14 residues. Per the germline V gene, CDR1 is DFQATT and CDR2 is SNEGSKA (reference sequence). CDR3 residues: CSARTTGVNDEQYF. The CDR3 DNA reads as TGCAGTGCTAGGACCACAGGAGTAAATGACGAGCAGTACTTC.

The chain uses TRBV29-1 and TRBJ1-1; D is unclear. Between the trimmed V and J ends, which lost 6 bases and 8 bases, there was a span of 16 bases. Germline CDR1 SQVTM, CDR2 ANQGSEA. The CDR3 contains 12 residues. The CDR3 bases are TGCAGCGTGAGACCGACCGGAACCGAAGCTTTCTTT. Protein product: CSVRPTGTEAFF.

The sample holds a few counts of this clonotype. The rearrangement joins TRBV10-3 to TRBJ1-1; D remains unclear. V shed 2 bases and J shed 2 bases, with 6 bases lying between them. The CDR3 is made up of 13 amino acids. Germline lookup yields CDR1 ENHRY and CDR2 SYGVKD. As DNA, the CDR3 is TGTGCCATCAGTGAGGCGGTAAACACTGAAGCTTTCTTT. Translated, it gives CAISEAVNTEAFF.